This T cell receptor (beta chain) was identified during a study of blood T cell repertoires in COVID-19. Study-level information: From T cells, B-cell-depleted T cells, or PBMCs came the material, which was cDNA or gDNA.

Germline values: CDR1 WNHNN, CDR2 SYGVQD (reference sequence). CDR3 length: 14 amino acids. V lost 0 bases, J lost 9 bases, and 5 bases stayed unmatched. Study members were between about 18 and 95 years old and lived in about two dozen US regions. In assigning cohorts, the study relied on participant-reported clinical history. During the 2 weeks before they entered the study, exposed participants had met someone with a PCR-confirmed or clinician-diagnosed COVID-19 case. Here immunoSEQ multiplex PCR was the method, and the copy in TCRdb shows in-frame clones only, minus some. The data contain 290,000 or so clones, roughly 80% of them seen just once; the ten biggest clones take up 5%.

The chain joins TRBV10-1 to TRBJ2-1; 7 bases line up with TRBD2. The TCR was taken from a man aged 35 to 55 who had been exposed to COVID-19. The sequenced material came from PBMCs or T cells enriched from blood (not recorded which). The CDR3 loop reads CASSESLWEGEQFF. The CDR3 DNA sequence: TGCGCCAGCAGTGAGTCCTTATGGGAGGGTGAGCAGTTCTTC.